This TCR beta chain was captured in a study of control samples from healthy donors and cancer patients (dated by TCRdb to 2019 to 2021). In regard to this clone: The antigen it binds to is not known. No base quality values were provided; no much bigger clone lies one nucleotide off.

From the cysteine up to the phenylalanine, the CDR3 has a length of 12 residues. The entry retains the CDR3 DNA only, 36 bases that are in frame from base 1. The V end loses 5 bases and the J end loses 3 bases, and a stretch of 6 bases separates them. Libraries were prepared through the immunoSEQ multiplex PCR assay. Drawn from immuneACCESS, this table holds only the in-frame rearrangements with V and J called that TCRdb kept. Clones are partly lost; checked studies trace under half to an unresolved V gene and leave the rest unexplained. The sample table records 120,000 or so clones; just under 95% of these occur just once. The ten largest make up 3.5% to 4% of the sample.

The chain uses TRBV12-3 or TRBV12-4 and TRBJ2-3, with the D gene not clear enough to name. The source is a man under 40 in good health. Sequencing was done on a sample of blood. The CDR3 has the sequence CASSPVTDTQYF. The DNA sequence is given as TGTGCCAGCAGTCCGGTGACAGATACGCAGTATTTT.